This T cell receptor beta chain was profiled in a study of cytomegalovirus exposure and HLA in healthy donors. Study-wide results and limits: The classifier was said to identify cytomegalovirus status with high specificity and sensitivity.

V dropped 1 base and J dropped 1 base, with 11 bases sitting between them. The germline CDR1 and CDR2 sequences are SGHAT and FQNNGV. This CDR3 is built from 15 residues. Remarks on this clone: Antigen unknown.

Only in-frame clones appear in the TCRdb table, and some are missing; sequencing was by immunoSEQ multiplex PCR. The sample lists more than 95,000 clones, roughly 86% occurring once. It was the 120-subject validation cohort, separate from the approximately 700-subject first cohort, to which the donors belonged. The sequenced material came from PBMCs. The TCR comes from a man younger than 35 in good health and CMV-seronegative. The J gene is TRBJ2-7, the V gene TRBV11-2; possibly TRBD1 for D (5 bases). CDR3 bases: TGTGCCAGCAGCTTAGGACAGACATATTCCTACGAGCAGTACTTC. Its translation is CASSLGQTYSYEQYF. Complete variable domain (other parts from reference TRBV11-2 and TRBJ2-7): EAGVAQSPRYKIIEKRQSVAFWCNPISGHATLYWYQQILGQGPKLLIQFQNNGVVDDSQLPKDRFSAERLKGVDSTLKIQPAKLEDSAVYLCASSLGQTYSYEQYFGPGTRLTVT.